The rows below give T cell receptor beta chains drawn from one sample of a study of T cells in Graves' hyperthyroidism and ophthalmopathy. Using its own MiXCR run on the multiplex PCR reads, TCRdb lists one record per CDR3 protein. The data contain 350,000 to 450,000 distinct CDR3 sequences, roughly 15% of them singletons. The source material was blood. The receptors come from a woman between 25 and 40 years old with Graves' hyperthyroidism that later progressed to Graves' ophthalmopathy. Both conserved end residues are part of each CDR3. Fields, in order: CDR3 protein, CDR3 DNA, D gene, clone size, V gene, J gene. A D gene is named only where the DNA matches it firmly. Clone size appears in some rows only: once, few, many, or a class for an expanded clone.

CDR3 protein: CASSESGTYNEQFF
CDR3 DNA: TGTGCCAGCAGTGAAAGCGGGACCTACAATGAGCAGTTCTTC
D gene: TRBD2
clone size: -
V gene: TRBV2
J gene: TRBJ2-1

CDR3 protein: CASSDRGNQPQHF
CDR3 DNA: TGTGCCAGCAGTGACAGGGGCAATCAGCCCCAGCATTTT
D gene: TRBD1
clone size: many
V gene: TRBV27
J gene: TRBJ1-5

CDR3 protein: CASSQEPHSQNTEAFF
CDR3 DNA: TGCGCCAGCAGCCAAGAACCCCACAGTCAGAACACTGAAGCTTTCTTT
D gene: -
clone size: many
V gene: TRBV4-1
J gene: TRBJ1-1

CDR3 protein: CASSQASGAYGGELFF
CDR3 DNA: TGTGCCAGCAGCCAAGCCTCAGGGGCATACGGCGGGGAGCTGTTTTTT
D gene: -
clone size: -
V gene: TRBV4-1
J gene: TRBJ2-2

CDR3 protein: CASSSDGSYNEQFF
CDR3 DNA: TGTGCCAGCAGTTCGGACGGTTCCTACAATGAGCAGTTCTTC
D gene: -
clone size: many
V gene: TRBV27
J gene: TRBJ2-1

CDR3 protein: CAWTGQGDMYGYTF
CDR3 DNA: TGTGCCTGGACCGGACAGGGGGACATGTATGGCTACACCTTC
D gene: TRBD1
clone size: many
V gene: TRBV30
J gene: TRBJ1-2

CDR3 protein: CASCTSAGGAQYF
CDR3 DNA: TGTGCCAGCTGCACTAGCGCCGGGGGGGCCCAGTACTTC
D gene: TRBD2
clone size: few
V gene: TRBV6-1
J gene: TRBJ2-5

CDR3 protein: CASSRSGGGDEQFF
CDR3 DNA: TGTGCCAGCAGCCGGTCGGGGGGGGGAGATGAGCAGTTCTTC
D gene: TRBD2
clone size: -
V gene: TRBV7-9
J gene: TRBJ2-1

CDR3 protein: CASSFRLAGGPDEQFF
CDR3 DNA: TGTGCCAGCAGTTTCCGACTAGCGGGAGGGCCCGATGAGCAGTTCTTC
D gene: TRBD2
clone size: many
V gene: TRBV28
J gene: TRBJ2-1

CDR3 protein: CASSEPRLAGASYTYEQYF
CDR3 DNA: TGTGCCAGCAGTGAACCTCGACTAGCGGGGGCCTCCTACACCTACGAGCAGTACTTC
D gene: TRBD2
clone size: few
V gene: TRBV25-1
J gene: TRBJ2-7

CDR3 protein: CASSGRLAGYNEQFF
CDR3 DNA: TGTGCCAGCAGCGGACGACTAGCGGGCTACAATGAGCAGTTCTTC
D gene: TRBD2
clone size: few
V gene: TRBV3-1
J gene: TRBJ2-1

CDR3 protein: CASSLEGRGTNTGELFF
CDR3 DNA: TGCGCCAGCAGCTTGGAGGGCAGGGGGACGAACACCGGGGAGCTGTTTTTT
D gene: TRBD1
clone size: many
V gene: TRBV5-1
J gene: TRBJ2-2

CDR3 protein: CANPGLTSYEQYF
CDR3 DNA: TGTGCCAACCCGGGACTAACTTCCTACGAGCAGTACTTC
D gene: TRBD2
clone size: many
V gene: TRBV6-7
J gene: TRBJ2-7

CDR3 protein: CASSFYVGETQYF
CDR3 DNA: TGTGCCAGCAGCTTCTACGTAGGGGAGACCCAGTACTTC
D gene: -
clone size: many
V gene: TRBV7-2
J gene: TRBJ2-5

CDR3 protein: CASSALYRTGSNLISGNTIYF
CDR3 DNA: TGTGCCAGCTCCGCTCTTTACCGGACAGGGTCAAACCTTATCTCTGGAAACACCATATATTTT
D gene: TRBD1
clone size: -
V gene: TRBV18
J gene: TRBJ1-3

CDR3 protein: CASSLAITGRETQYF
CDR3 DNA: TGTGCCAGCAGCTTAGCGATAACAGGGAGGGAGACCCAGTACTTC
D gene: -
clone size: many
V gene: TRBV7-9
J gene: TRBJ2-5

CDR3 protein: CSTRDRAYEQYF
CDR3 DNA: TGCAGCACAAGGGACCGAGCCTACGAGCAGTACTTC
D gene: -
clone size: -
V gene: TRBV29-1
J gene: TRBJ2-7

CDR3 protein: CASSAGTTYYEQYF
CDR3 DNA: TGTGCCAGCAGTGCCGGGACTACCTATTACGAGCAGTACTTC
D gene: TRBD2
clone size: -
V gene: TRBV3-1
J gene: TRBJ2-7

CDR3 protein: CASSLGRTGFPSTDTQYF
CDR3 DNA: TGTGCCAGCAGCTTAGGGCGCACGGGATTCCCTAGCACAGATACGCAGTATTTT
D gene: -
clone size: many
V gene: TRBV11-2
J gene: TRBJ2-3

CDR3 protein: CSARDLAGPNEKLFF
CDR3 DNA: TGCAGTGCTAGAGATCTGGCAGGGCCTAATGAAAAACTGTTTTTT
D gene: -
clone size: many
V gene: TRBV20-1
J gene: TRBJ1-4

CDR3 protein: CASSLYGGQVQETQYF
CDR3 DNA: TGTGCCAGCAGTTTATATGGCGGGCAGGTTCAAGAGACCCAGTACTTC
D gene: -
clone size: many
V gene: TRBV27
J gene: TRBJ2-5

CDR3 protein: CASRPTWAMVNTEAFF
CDR3 DNA: TGCGCCAGCAGACCTACGTGGGCTATGGTGAACACTGAAGCTTTCTTT
D gene: -
clone size: -
V gene: TRBV5-1
J gene: TRBJ1-1

CDR3 protein: CATSDFRGSSGANVLTF
CDR3 DNA: TGTGCCACCAGTGATTTTCGGGGAAGCTCTGGGGCCAACGTCCTGACTTTC
D gene: -
clone size: few
V gene: TRBV24-1
J gene: TRBJ2-6

CDR3 protein: CASSLLERLETQYF
CDR3 DNA: TGTGCCAGCAGCCTCTTGGAACGGCTAGAGACCCAGTACTTC
D gene: -
clone size: many
V gene: TRBV11-2
J gene: TRBJ2-5

CDR3 protein: CASSPDGYSNQPQHF
CDR3 DNA: TGTGCCAGCAGTCCCGATGGGTATAGCAATCAGCCCCAGCATTTT
D gene: -
clone size: few
V gene: TRBV28
J gene: TRBJ1-5

CDR3 protein: CASSLLGFQETQYF
CDR3 DNA: TGTGCCAGCAGCTTGCTGGGGTTTCAAGAGACCCAGTACTTC
D gene: -
clone size: -
V gene: TRBV5-4
J gene: TRBJ2-5

CDR3 protein: CASSLGTSDNNEQFF
CDR3 DNA: TGTGCCAGCAGCTTAGGGACTAGCGACAACAATGAGCAGTTCTTC
D gene: TRBD2
clone size: -
V gene: TRBV7-9
J gene: TRBJ2-1

CDR3 protein: CASSFGPSYEQYF
CDR3 DNA: TGTGCCAGCAGCTTCGGGCCTTCCTACGAGCAGTACTTC
D gene: -
clone size: many
V gene: TRBV7-2
J gene: TRBJ2-7

CDR3 protein: CASRTSRTGELFF
CDR3 DNA: TGTGCCAGCAGGACTAGTCGAACCGGGGAGCTGTTTTTT
D gene: -
clone size: few
V gene: TRBV6-2/TRBV6-3
J gene: TRBJ2-2

CDR3 protein: CSASGLAGAADTQYF
CDR3 DNA: TGCAGTGCTAGTGGACTAGCGGGAGCTGCAGATACGCAGTATTTT
D gene: TRBD2
clone size: few
V gene: TRBV20-1
J gene: TRBJ2-3

CDR3 protein: CATSRDHASTDTQYF
CDR3 DNA: TGTGCCACCAGCAGAGATCACGCGAGCACAGATACGCAGTATTTT
D gene: -
clone size: -
V gene: TRBV15
J gene: TRBJ2-3

CDR3 protein: CASSERGTGKPQHF
CDR3 DNA: TGTGCCAGCAGTGAACGGGGGACAGGGAAGCCCCAGCATTTT
D gene: TRBD1
clone size: -
V gene: TRBV2
J gene: TRBJ1-5

CDR3 protein: CASRSFTGETQYF
CDR3 DNA: TGTGCCAGCAGATCCTTCACAGGGGAGACCCAGTACTTC
D gene: -
clone size: few
V gene: TRBV7-2
J gene: TRBJ2-5

CDR3 protein: CASGEQGDEQYF
CDR3 DNA: TGTGCCAGTGGTGAACAGGGTGACGAGCAGTACTTC
D gene: -
clone size: many
V gene: TRBV19
J gene: TRBJ2-7

CDR3 protein: CASSLGLGSGGAIFPTGANVLTF
CDR3 DNA: TGTGCCAGCAGTTTAGGCTTGGGTAGCGGGGGGGCGATTTTCCCTACTGGGGCCAACGTCCTGACTTTC
D gene: TRBD2
clone size: many
V gene: TRBV12-3/TRBV12-4
J gene: TRBJ2-6

CDR3 protein: CASSSGVGARGTEAFF
CDR3 DNA: TGTGCCAGCAGCTCTGGGGTTGGGGCGCGAGGGACTGAAGCTTTCTTT
D gene: -
clone size: many
V gene: TRBV7-9
J gene: TRBJ1-1

CDR3 protein: CASSQGPSSSYEQYF
CDR3 DNA: TGTGCCAGCTCACAAGGCCCGTCCAGCTCCTACGAGCAGTACTTC
D gene: -
clone size: -
V gene: TRBV18
J gene: TRBJ2-7

CDR3 protein: CASSQQGRDTQYF
CDR3 DNA: TGTGCCAGCTCACAACAGGGCCGAGATACGCAGTATTTT
D gene: -
clone size: many
V gene: TRBV18
J gene: TRBJ2-3

CDR3 protein: CSALINTGGYEQYF
CDR3 DNA: TGCAGTGCCCTAATAAATACGGGCGGCTACGAGCAGTACTTC
D gene: -
clone size: many
V gene: TRBV20-1
J gene: TRBJ2-7

CDR3 protein: CASSRRPRTEQFF
CDR3 DNA: TGTGCCAGCAGTCGACGCCCGAGGACGGAGCAGTTCTTC
D gene: -
clone size: -
V gene: TRBV12-3/TRBV12-4
J gene: TRBJ2-1

CDR3 protein: CASSPKPTDTQYF
CDR3 DNA: TGTGCCAGCAGTCCAAAACCCACAGATACGCAGTATTTT
D gene: -
clone size: many
V gene: TRBV28
J gene: TRBJ2-3

CDR3 protein: CASSQVGQGSTEAFF
CDR3 DNA: TGCGCCAGCAGCCAGGTGGGACAGGGAAGCACTGAAGCTTTCTTT
D gene: TRBD1
clone size: many
V gene: TRBV4-1
J gene: TRBJ1-1

CDR3 protein: CASRRISGSLKGEQFF
CDR3 DNA: TGTGCCAGCAGGCGGATCAGCGGGAGTCTCAAGGGTGAGCAGTTCTTC
D gene: TRBD2
clone size: many
V gene: TRBV6-1
J gene: TRBJ2-1

CDR3 protein: CASSLTGTRNGDEQFF
CDR3 DNA: TGCGCCAGCAGCCTAACCGGGACTAGAAATGGCGATGAGCAGTTCTTC
D gene: TRBD2
clone size: -
V gene: TRBV4-1
J gene: TRBJ2-1

CDR3 protein: CASSVKGLEHETQYF
CDR3 DNA: TGTGCCAGCAGCGTCAAAGGACTAGAGCACGAGACCCAGTACTTC
D gene: TRBD2
clone size: -
V gene: TRBV18
J gene: TRBJ2-5

CDR3 protein: CASSQDLSSGSYEQYF
CDR3 DNA: TGTGCCAGCAGCCAAGATCTTTCTAGCGGGAGTTACGAGCAGTACTTC
D gene: TRBD2
clone size: once
V gene: TRBV4-2
J gene: TRBJ2-7

CDR3 protein: CSARTSGRVWNEQFF
CDR3 DNA: TGCAGTGCCCGGACTAGCGGGAGGGTTTGGAATGAGCAGTTCTTC
D gene: TRBD2
clone size: few
V gene: TRBV20-1
J gene: TRBJ2-1

CDR3 protein: CASSGGQAGMNIQYF
CDR3 DNA: TGCGCCAGCAGCGGGGGACAGGCCGGGATGAACATTCAGTACTTC
D gene: TRBD1
clone size: -
V gene: TRBV5-1
J gene: TRBJ2-4

CDR3 protein: CASSVLGGRTEAFF
CDR3 DNA: TGTGCCAGCAGCGTCCTGGGGGGCAGGACTGAAGCTTTCTTT
D gene: -
clone size: -
V gene: TRBV7-2
J gene: TRBJ1-1

CDR3 protein: CASSIGQGARNSPLHF
CDR3 DNA: TGTGCCAGTAGTATTGGACAGGGGGCTCGGAATTCACCCCTCCACTTT
D gene: TRBD1
clone size: few
V gene: TRBV19
J gene: TRBJ1-6

CDR3 protein: CASSELGVSPLHF
CDR3 DNA: TGTGCCAGCAGTGAATTAGGGGTTTCACCCCTCCACTTT
D gene: -
clone size: many
V gene: TRBV6-1
J gene: TRBJ1-6

CDR3 protein: CASSLTGLGVGEQYF
CDR3 DNA: TGTGCCAGCAGCCTCACGGGACTAGGTGTAGGGGAGCAGTACTTC
D gene: TRBD2
clone size: -
V gene: TRBV6-5
J gene: TRBJ2-7

CDR3 protein: CATSRDLGDTEAFF
CDR3 DNA: TGTGCCACCAGCAGAGATTTAGGGGACACTGAAGCTTTCTTT
D gene: -
clone size: -
V gene: TRBV15
J gene: TRBJ1-1

CDR3 protein: CASSQRGGGTEAFF
CDR3 DNA: TGTGCCAGCAGTCAGAGGGGAGGGGGTACTGAAGCTTTCTTT
D gene: -
clone size: many
V gene: TRBV28
J gene: TRBJ1-1

CDR3 protein: CASSPPATITGELFF
CDR3 DNA: TGTGCCAGCTCACCACCGGCGACGATAACCGGGGAGCTGTTTTTT
D gene: -
clone size: many
V gene: TRBV18
J gene: TRBJ2-2

CDR3 protein: CASSATDEKLFF
CDR3 DNA: TGTGCCAGCTCAGCGACGGACGAAAAACTGTTTTTT
D gene: -
clone size: many
V gene: TRBV18
J gene: TRBJ1-4

CDR3 protein: CASSFRDTQYF
CDR3 DNA: TGTGCCAGCAGTTTCAGGGATACGCAGTATTTT
D gene: -
clone size: many
V gene: TRBV6-2/TRBV6-3
J gene: TRBJ2-3

CDR3 protein: CASRATRTLNNEQFF
CDR3 DNA: TGTGCCAGCAGAGCGACCCGGACACTCAACAATGAGCAGTTCTTC
D gene: -
clone size: once
V gene: TRBV6-1
J gene: TRBJ2-1

CDR3 protein: CSVEGAAGEFNEQFF
CDR3 DNA: TGCAGCGTTGAAGGTGCGGCGGGGGAGTTCAATGAGCAGTTCTTC
D gene: TRBD2
clone size: many
V gene: TRBV29-1
J gene: TRBJ2-1

CDR3 protein: CASAIGTARTDTQYF
CDR3 DNA: TGTGCCAGCGCTATCGGGACAGCTCGCACAGATACGCAGTATTTT
D gene: TRBD1
clone size: many
V gene: TRBV14
J gene: TRBJ2-3